A selection of T cell receptor beta chains follows, all from one sample in a study of beta chain features in type 1 diabetes. Some clones are missing from TCRdb's copy, which holds only in-frame ones; the method was immunoSEQ multiplex PCR. The sample consists of under 200,000 clones, roughly 8.1% of them appearing once. What was sequenced was central memory CD4+ T cells from blood. These receptors all stem from a man younger than 35 in good health. Each CDR3 is given with its conserved first and last residue. Fields, in order: clone size, J gene, D gene, V gene, CDR3 protein, CDR3 DNA. D genes are given only for firm matches. Clone sizes are given selectively: once, few, many, or a class where the clone is expanded.

few	TRBJ1-2	TRBD1	TRBV18	CASSPPTGSPVPGYGYTF	TGTGCCAGCTCACCACCGACAGGGTCCCCTGTACCCGGTTATGGCTACACCTTC
few	TRBJ2-7	NA	TRBV27	CASSLAGPNYEQYF	TGTGCCAGCAGTTTAGCGGGACCCAACTACGAGCAGTACTTC
many	TRBJ2-5	NA	TRBV7-9	CASSLEPIGTQYF	TGTGCCAGCAGCTTAGAGCCCATCGGGACCCAGTACTTC
NA	TRBJ2-7	NA	TRBV5-1	CASSRRTGRDEQYF	TGCGCCAGCAGCCGACGAACAGGCCGGGACGAGCAGTACTTC
few	TRBJ1-2	TRBD1	TRBV19	CASSMHNRGTGYTF	TGTGCCAGTAGTATGCATAACAGGGGGACCGGCTACACCTTC
NA	TRBJ2-3	NA	TRBV6-4	CASSVQGTGTQYF	TGTGCCAGCAGTGTTCAGGGGACGGGTACGCAGTATTTT
few	TRBJ2-2	NA	TRBV7-3	CASSRGTGELFF	TGTGCCAGCAGCCGGGGCACCGGGGAGCTGTTTTTT
few	TRBJ1-5	TRBD1	TRBV28	CASSKDRGGNQPQHF	TGTGCCAGCAGTAAGGACAGGGGGGGCAATCAGCCCCAGCATTTT
few	TRBJ1-2	NA	TRBV10-3	CAISESHRVNGYTF	TGTGCCATCAGTGAGTCCCACAGGGTCAATGGCTACACCTTC
NA	TRBJ1-2	TRBD1	TRBV9	CASKPPGQMYGYTF	TGTGCCAGCAAACCCCCGGGACAGATGTATGGCTACACCTTC
NA	TRBJ1-1	NA	TRBV29-1	CSVDDQGNTEAFF	TGCAGCGTTGATGACCAGGGGAACACTGAAGCTTTCTTT